The rows below give T cell receptor beta chains drawn from one sample of a study of T cell responses to AZD1222 COVID-19 vaccine. Assay used: immunoSEQ multiplex PCR; TCRdb lists only in-frame clones, some missing. This table has 150,000 to 250,000 clones, roughly nine tenths appearing once. The material was peripheral blood, obtained 28 days after the second AZD1222 dose. The receptors come from an adult who received the AZD1222 COVID-19 vaccine. The conserved cysteine and the conserved F or W are not part of the CDR3 here.

V	J	CDR3
TRBV28	TRBJ1-2	ASIGSEGYT
TRBV5-6	TRBJ2-2	ASSLGTATGELF
TRBV4-3	TRBJ2-3	ASSLSGRGQTDTQY
TRBV28	TRBJ2-1	ASSFSGRAVDEQF
TRBV12-3/TRBV12-4	TRBJ2-2	ASSSPNTGELF
TRBV28	TRBJ1-2	ASGRQGDTFSGGYT
TRBV7-3	TRBJ2-1	ASSLQLAGYNEQF
TRBV6-1	TRBJ1-2	ASSELLTGIDGYT
TRBV5-1	TRBJ1-5	ASSIPGTGDNQPQH
TRBV28	TRBJ1-1	ASSAPGERGKSEAF
TRBV11-2	TRBJ1-6	ASSSGTTYNSPLH
TRBV30	TRBJ1-1	AWSVNSLTEAF
TRBV3-1/TRBV3-2	TRBJ2-4	ASSAGKDLNIQY
TRBV9	TRBJ2-7	ASSATSATHEQY
TRBV9	TRBJ1-2	ASSEGQGGNYGYT
TRBV7-3	TRBJ2-1	ASSQQENEQF
TRBV11-2	TRBJ2-2	ASSLGSGAGELF
TRBV24-1	TRBJ2-5	ATSDPREGETQY
TRBV10-3	TRBJ1-6	AIGVQNSPLH
TRBV11-3	TRBJ2-3	ASSLLAGAEDTQY
TRBV5-5	TRBJ2-5	ASSAGLAGGPKQETQY
TRBV10-3	TRBJ1-5	AISESVDNQPQH
TRBV7-8	TRBJ2-2	ASSLSQEGTRNTGELF
TRBV28	TRBJ2-1	ASSTRGRAGGVGNEQF
TRBV12-2	TRBJ2-1	ASRPGLSKNNEQF
TRBV2	TRBJ2-7	ASRIPTSGLYEQY
TRBV9	TRBJ2-1	ASSPGPNEQF
TRBV5-1	TRBJ2-7	ASSLVGGSYEQY
TRBV27	TRBJ1-5	ASSPQGEGNQPQH
TRBV27	TRBJ2-7	ASSPGTGGYEQY
TRBV19	TRBJ2-2	ASGGSTGELF
TRBV15	TRBJ1-5	ATTEGLNQPQH
TRBV6-1	TRBJ1-3	ASSEKAGNTIY
TRBV4-3	TRBJ1-1	ASSQEGGFAF
TRBV11-3	TRBJ2-6	ASSLDQPGSGLFGLT
TRBV6-5	TRBJ1-5	ASSFNRIQPQH
TRBV11-3	TRBJ2-1	AGGLVGDTEQF
TRBV10-2	TRBJ2-5	ASSDGAGGTSIMDQY
TRBV28	TRBJ1-1	ASSPPLTGAF
TRBV30	TRBJ1-5	AWSGGQGADQPQH
TRBV2	TRBJ1-2	ASSTSPNYGYT
TRBV24-1	TRBJ2-3	ATSDSTSGRSDTQY
TRBV7-9	TRBJ1-2	ASSFGKGNYGYT
TRBV7-9	TRBJ2-7	ASSPSPRQFRMGEQY
TRBV27	TRBJ1-6	ASRSGGAYNSPLH